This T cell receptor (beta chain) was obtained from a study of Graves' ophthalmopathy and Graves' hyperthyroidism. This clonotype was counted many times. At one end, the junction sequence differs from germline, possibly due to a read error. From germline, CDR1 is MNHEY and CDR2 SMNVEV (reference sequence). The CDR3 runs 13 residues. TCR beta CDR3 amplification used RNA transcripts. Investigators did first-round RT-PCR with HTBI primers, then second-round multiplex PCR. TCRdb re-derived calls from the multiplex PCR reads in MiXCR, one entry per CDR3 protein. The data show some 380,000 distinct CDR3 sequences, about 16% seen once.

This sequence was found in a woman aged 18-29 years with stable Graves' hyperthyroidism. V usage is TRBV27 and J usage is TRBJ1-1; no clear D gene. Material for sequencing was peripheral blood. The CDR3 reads CASKIRKNTEVFF. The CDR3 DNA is TGTGCCAGCAAAATACGTAAGAACACTGAAGTTTTCTTT.